The entry below gives a single TCR beta chain sequence along with its context. Here immunoSEQ multiplex PCR was the method, and the copy in TCRdb shows in-frame clones only, minus some. The sample consists of approximately 89,000 clones, about four fifths of them appearing once. V was pared by 4 bases and J by 6 bases, with 5 bases of the junction left unmatched. Germline V gene data show CDR1 as LGHDT and CDR2 as YNNKEL (reference sequence). The CDR3 has 14 residues. This sample is part of a study of blood T cell repertoires in COVID-19. Study information: Nucleic acid was either cDNA or gDNA, and it came from T cells, B-cell-depleted T cells, or PBMCs.

Sequenced: peripheral blood. The sequence derives from a man between 65 and 79 years old with COVID-19, enrolled during active disease. The chain combines TRBV3-1 (or the pseudogene TRBV3-2) with TRBJ2-3; 9 bases line up with TRBD1. For the CDR3, the DNA is TGTGCCAGCAGCCCGGGGACAGGGATGGATACGCAGTATTTT. Translated, it gives CASSPGTGMDTQYF.